The T cell receptor (beta chain) described here comes from a study of OX40 agonist ivuxolimab in advanced cancers. On the study more broadly: Patients were roughly 87% male with ages roughly 23 to 79, mean about 65.

CDR1 and CDR2 (germline): SEHNR, FQNEAQ (reference sequence). V lost 6 bases and J lost 0, with 12 bases in between. The CDR3 sequence is 14 residues long. This table comes from immunoSEQ multiplex PCR, and its TCRdb copy is limited to in-frame clones, with some not included. The sample holds tens of thousands of clones, about 83% seen once. This clone has just a few counts. Its antigen remains unidentified. Broader study findings: Expansion of clones was among the lowest in partial responders at 0.1-3.0 mg/kg. At 0.1 to 3.0 mg/kg and by week 6, CD4+ and CD8+ T cells in the blood had expanded clonally.

The chain recombines TRBV7-9 with TRBJ2-7; D is possibly TRBD2 (5 bases). The source of this sequence is an adult with an advanced solid tumor such as melanoma, head and neck, liver or kidney cancer. This specimen consisted of CD4+ or CD8+ T cells sorted from blood, obtained in a trial of the OX40 agonist ivuxolimab. CDR3 sequence (DNA): TGTGCCAGCAGTTCCGGGAAAATCTCCTACGAGCAGTACTTC. This gives the protein CASSSGKISYEQYF.